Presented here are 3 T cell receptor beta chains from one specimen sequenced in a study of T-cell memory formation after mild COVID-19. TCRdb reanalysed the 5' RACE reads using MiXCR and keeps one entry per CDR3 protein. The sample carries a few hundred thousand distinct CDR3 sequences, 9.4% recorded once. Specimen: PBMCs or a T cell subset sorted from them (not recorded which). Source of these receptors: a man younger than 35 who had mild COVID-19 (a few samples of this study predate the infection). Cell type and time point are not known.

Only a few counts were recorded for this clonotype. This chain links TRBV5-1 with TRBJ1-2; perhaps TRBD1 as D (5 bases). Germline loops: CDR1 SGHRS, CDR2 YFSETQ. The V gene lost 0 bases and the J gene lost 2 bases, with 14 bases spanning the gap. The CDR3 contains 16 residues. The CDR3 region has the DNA TGCGCCAGCAGCTTGGGGTCGACAGAGGGGAACTATGGCTACACCTTC. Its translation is CASSLGSTEGNYGYTF.

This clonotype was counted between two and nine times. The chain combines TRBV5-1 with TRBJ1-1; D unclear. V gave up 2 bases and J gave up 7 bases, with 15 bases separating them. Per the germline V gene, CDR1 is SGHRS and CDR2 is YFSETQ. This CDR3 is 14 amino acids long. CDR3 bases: TGCGCCAGCAGCTTCCTCGCCCCCGCAGATGAAGCTTTCTTT. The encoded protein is CASSFLAPADEAFF.

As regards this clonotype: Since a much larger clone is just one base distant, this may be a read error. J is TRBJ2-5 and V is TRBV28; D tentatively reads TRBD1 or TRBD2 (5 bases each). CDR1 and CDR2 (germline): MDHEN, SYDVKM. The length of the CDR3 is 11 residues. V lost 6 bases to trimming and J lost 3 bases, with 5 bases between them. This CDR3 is CASRGEETQYF. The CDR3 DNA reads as TGTGCCAGCAGGGGGGAAGAGACCCAGTACTTC. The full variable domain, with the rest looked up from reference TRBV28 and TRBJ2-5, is DVKVTQSSRYLVKRTGEKVFLECVQDMDHENMFWYRQDPGLGLRLIYFSYDVKMKEKGDIPEGYSVSREKKERFSLILESASTNQTSMYLCASRGEETQYFGPGTRLLVL.